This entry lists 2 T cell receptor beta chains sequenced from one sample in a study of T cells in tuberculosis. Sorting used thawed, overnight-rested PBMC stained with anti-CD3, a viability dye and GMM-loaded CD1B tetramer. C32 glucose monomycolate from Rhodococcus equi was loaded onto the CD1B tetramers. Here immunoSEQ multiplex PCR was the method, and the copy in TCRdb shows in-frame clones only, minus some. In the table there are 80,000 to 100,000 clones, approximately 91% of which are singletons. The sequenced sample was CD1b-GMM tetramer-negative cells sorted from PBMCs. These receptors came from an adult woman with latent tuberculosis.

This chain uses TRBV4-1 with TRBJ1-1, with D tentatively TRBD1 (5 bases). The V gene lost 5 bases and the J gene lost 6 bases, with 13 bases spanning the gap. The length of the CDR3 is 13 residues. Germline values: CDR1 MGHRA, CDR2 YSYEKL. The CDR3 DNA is TGCGCCAGCAGCGACAGCCCAAGGGCTGAAGCTTTCTTT. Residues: CASSDSPRAEAFF.

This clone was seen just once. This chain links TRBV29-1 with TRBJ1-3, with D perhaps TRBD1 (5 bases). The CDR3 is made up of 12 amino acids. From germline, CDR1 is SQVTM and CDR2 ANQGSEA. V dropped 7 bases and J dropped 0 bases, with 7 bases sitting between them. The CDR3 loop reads CSATGSGNTIYF. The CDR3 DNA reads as TGCAGCGCAACAGGCTCTGGAAACACCATATATTTT.